This T cell receptor (beta chain) derives from a study of shared clonotypes between healthy human individuals. Study findings and constraints: Represented genetic and exposure-history diversity was restricted by having few donors.

Generated by immunoSEQ multiplex PCR, the TCRdb table keeps only in-frame clones and is missing some. The sample comprises roughly 650,000 clones, around 97% of which are singletons, and 0.045% to 0.06% rests with the top ten. V lost 2 bases to trimming and J lost 0 bases, with 14 bases between them. The CDR3 contains 17 residues. The germline V gene has CDR1 MGHRA and CDR2 YSYEKL. About this clone: Its antigen is not known.

V usage is TRBV4-1 and J usage is TRBJ2-4; D ambiguous. The sequenced sample was naive CD4+ T cells sorted from blood. Described subset: CD45RA+ positively selected. The receptor's source is a woman aged 30 to 39 in good health. CDR3 residues: CASSQNPTVLAKNIQYF. CDR3 nucleotides: TGCGCCAGCAGCCAAAACCCGACGGTTCTAGCCAAAAACATTCAGTACTTC.